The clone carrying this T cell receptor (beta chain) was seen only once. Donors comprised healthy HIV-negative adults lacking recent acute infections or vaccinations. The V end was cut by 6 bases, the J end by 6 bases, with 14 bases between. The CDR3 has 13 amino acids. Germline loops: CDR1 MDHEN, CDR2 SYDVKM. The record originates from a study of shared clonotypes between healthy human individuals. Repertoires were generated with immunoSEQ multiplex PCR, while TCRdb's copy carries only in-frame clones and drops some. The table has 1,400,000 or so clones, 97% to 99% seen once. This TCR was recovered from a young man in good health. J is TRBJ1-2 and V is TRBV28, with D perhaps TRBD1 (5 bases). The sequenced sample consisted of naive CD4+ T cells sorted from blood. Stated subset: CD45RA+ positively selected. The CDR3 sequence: CASRLGAEHGYTF. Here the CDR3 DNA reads TGTGCCAGCAGGCTAGGGGCGGAGCATGGCTACACCTTC.